This section outlines one TCR beta chain sequence together with its context. Its antigen remains unidentified. The sort gate was single viable CD3+CD4+CD8-CD45RO+ cells for memory CD4+ T cells. This sample was included in a study of memory CD4+ T cells and cytomegalovirus serostatus. Findings of the study overall: About 40% of the roughly 160 known CMV-associated TCRbeta sequences appeared in CD4+ memory.

The V end lost 4 bases, the J end lost 0 bases, and 13 bases lay between the germline ends. Germline assignment: CDR1 SGHRS and CDR2 YFSETQ. This CDR3 has 15 residues. In the original workflow: Out-of-frame sequences were removed, leaving roughly 2,200,000 distinct TCRbeta sequences. Sequenced by immunoSEQ multiplex PCR; TCRdb stores in-frame clones only, minus some. That table gives V, J and clone size, and the DNA gave D and trimming. The sample has 35,000 to 55,000 clones; around 80% are singletons. This TCR was sampled from an adult in good health and CMV-seronegative. Sequenced input: memory CD4+ T cells from blood. The gene calls are TRBV5-1 and TRBJ1-2, with D maybe TRBD1 (5 bases). The CDR3 bases are TGCGCCAGCAGCCCCGGGGACCGAGCTAACTATGGCTACACCTTC. It yields the protein CASSPGDRANYGYTF.